Sequencing of this T cell receptor (beta chain) was carried out in a study of cytomegalovirus exposure and HLA in healthy donors. Study-level findings and limits: CMV serostatus alone was available as immune exposure information.

As regards this clone: The antigen remains unidentified.

Germline V gene data show CDR1 as LNHNV and CDR2 as YYDKDF (reference sequence). The CDR3 covers 13 residues. The V end was cut by 1 base, the J end by 3 bases, with 7 bases between. The PCR had 60 Vbeta and 13 Jbeta primers. Using immunoSEQ multiplex PCR, the repertoire was profiled, and TCRdb retains in-frame clones only, with some absent. The data hold some 30,000 clones, with approximately 87% observed a single time. V gene TRBV15 combines with J gene TRBJ2-7, with D perhaps matching TRBD1 (5 bases). Sequenced material: PBMCs. The source is a boy younger than 18 in good health and CMV-seronegative. The chain's CDR3 is CATSRGQYYEQYF. CDR3 DNA sequence: TGTGCCACCAGCAGAGGACAGTACTACGAGCAGTACTTC.